Listed below are T cell receptor beta chains from one sample, sequenced in a study of Ad26.COV2.S vaccination and SARS-CoV-2 variants. Sequencing used immunoSEQ multiplex PCR; TCRdb keeps in-frame clones, though not all of them. This table holds approximately 400,000 clones, roughly four fifths found once. This specimen consisted of peripheral blood, obtained in a trial of Ad26.COV2.S vaccine versus placebo. The receptors come from a person between 18 and 65 years old who received the Ad26.COV2.S COVID-19 vaccine or a placebo. Both conserved end residues are part of each CDR3. A D gene is named only where the DNA matches it firmly. Some rows mark clone size as missing; the rest say once, few, many or name a class of expanded clone.

V,size,J,D,DNA,CDR3
TRBV4-1,-,TRBJ1-1,-,TGCGCCAGCAGCAAAGACTGGGCGACTGAAGCTTTCTTT,CASSKDWATEAFF
TRBV30,-,TRBJ1-4,TRBD1,TGTGCCTGGAGGGAACAGGGGGCAGAAGGTGCTAATGAAAAACTGTTTTTT,CAWREQGAEGANEKLFF
TRBV28,-,TRBJ1-3,-,TGTGCCAGCAGTTTGGTAGGCCCTTCGGCCGGAAACACCATATATTTT,CASSLVGPSAGNTIYF
TRBV9,-,TRBJ1-3,-,TGTGCCAGCAGCCCCAGATGGAGAGGGGTCGGAAACACCATATATTTT,CASSPRWRGVGNTIYF
TRBV19,once,TRBJ2-1,-,TGTGCCAGTAGTATAGGAGTGGGACTCAATGAGCAGTTCTTC,CASSIGVGLNEQFF
TRBV19,-,TRBJ1-1,-,TGTGCCAGTAGTATAGAAAAGTTCACTGAAGCTTTCTTT,CASSIEKFTEAFF
TRBV7-9,-,TRBJ2-3,-,TGTGCCAGCAGCCCCGACTGGATGCTCACAGATACGCAGTATTTT,CASSPDWMLTDTQYF
TRBV25-1,-,TRBJ1-3,-,TGTGCCAGCAGAGATACACGGACCTCTGGAAACACCATATATTTT,CASRDTRTSGNTIYF
TRBV14,-,TRBJ2-7,-,TGTGCCAGCAGCCGTGGACAGCCCCTCTACGAGCAGTACTTC,CASSRGQPLYEQYF
TRBV18,few,TRBJ2-7,-,TGTGCCAGCTCACGCGTCCCGACTCACGAGCAGTACTTC,CASSRVPTHEQYF
TRBV2,-,TRBJ1-2,TRBD1,TGTGCCAGCGACAGGGGGTACTATGGCTACACCTTC,CASDRGYYGYTF
TRBV15,-,TRBJ1-1,-,TGTGCCACCAGCAGATCCGCTATACTTCGTCGGGGGAACACTGAAGCTTTCTTT,CATSRSAILRRGNTEAFF
TRBV7-6,-,TRBJ2-3,TRBD2,TGTGCCAGCAGCTTCGGCGGGAGCCGTGGCACAGATACGCAGTATTTT,CASSFGGSRGTDTQYF
TRBV27,-,TRBJ2-1,-,TGTGCCAGCAGCGAAAACCTATTTCAATGGGCCGGCAATGAGCAGTTCTTC,CASSENLFQWAGNEQFF
TRBV6-4,few,TRBJ2-5,-,TGTGCCAGCAGTGAACTCCCAGGACAAGAGACCCAGTACTTC,CASSELPGQETQYF
TRBV24-1,-,TRBJ2-1,-,TGTGCCACCAGCGACACAGGGAAGGGGTACAATGAGCAGTTCTTC,CATSDTGKGYNEQFF
TRBV18,-,TRBJ2-5,-,TGTGCCAGCTCACCACCGTGGAAGAGGGAGACCCAGTACTTC,CASSPPWKRETQYF